One sample yielded the 23 T cell receptor beta chains listed below, sequenced in a study of T cell changes during pregnancy in multiple sclerosis. Clones were sequenced by immunoSEQ multiplex PCR, and TCRdb holds only the in-frame ones, with some missing. The table records about 32,000 clones, approximately 89% of them present only once. Material: CD4+ T cells from peripheral blood mononuclear cells, obtained after pregnancy. All receptors come from a female donor in good health, enrolled as a control in a pregnancy study.

The rearrangement uses TRBV19 and TRBJ1-6; 7 bases match TRBD1. The CDR3 extends over 14 amino acids. V was clipped by 7 bases and J by 8 bases; unmatched bases: 8. Germline CDR1 is LNHDA and CDR2 is SQIVND (reference sequence). CDR3: CASTHRDSDSPLHF. CDR3 coding DNA: TGTGCCAGTACGCACCGGGACAGTGATTCACCCCTCCACTTT.

V and J are TRBV6-1 and TRBJ1-1; D is uncertain. Germline V gene data show CDR1 as MNHNS and CDR2 as SASEGT. The germline V and J ends were trimmed by 8 bases and 1 base, with 17 bases remaining between them. This CDR3 contains 15 residues. Here the CDR3 reads CASLDSRVWNTEAFF. CDR3 bases: TGTGCCAGCCTAGATAGCCGCGTTTGGAACACTGAAGCTTTCTTT.

The V and J genes are TRBV9 and TRBJ2-7, with 9 bases that match TRBD1. The CDR3 loop spans 15 amino acids. Germline CDR1 reads SGDLS; CDR2 reads YYNGEE. V lost 4 bases and J lost 5; bases outside the gene matches: 10. DNA for the CDR3: TGTGCCAGCAGCCCTCGACAGGGGGTAAGTGACGAGCAGTACTTC. This sequence encodes CASSPRQGVSDEQYF.

The V call is TRBV7-9, the J call TRBJ2-7, with no clear D. Between the trimmed V and J ends, which lost 3 bases and 5 bases, there was a span of 5 bases. Germline CDR1 SEHNR, CDR2 FQNEAQ (reference sequence). This CDR3 spans 11 amino acids. The CDR3 DNA reads as TGTGCCAGCAGCTTTAGAGACGAGCAGTACTTC. Protein product: CASSFRDEQYF.

In its sample, this clone was seen once. This chain links TRBV27 with TRBJ2-5; TRBD1 agrees at 10 bases. The CDR3 spans 15 residues. The V and J ends lost 5 bases and 2 bases, in that order; junction bases with no gene match: 5. The germline V gene has CDR1 MNHEY and CDR2 SMNVEV (reference sequence). CDR3 sequence: CASSPRGQGQETQYF. CDR3 DNA: TGTGCCAGCAGTCCCCGGGGACAGGGGCAAGAGACCCAGTACTTC.

The genes are TRBV18 and TRBJ2-3; D is possibly TRBD2 (5 bases). V gave up 3 bases and J gave up 2 bases, with 15 bases separating them. The CDR3 consists of 16 residues. CDR1 is KGHSH and CDR2 is LQKENI in the germline V gene. The CDR3 bases are TGTGCCAGCTCACCTAGTCTGGGCGGGCCCACAGATACGCAGTATTTT. Its protein is CASSPSLGGPTDTQYF.

CDR3 nucleotide sequence: TGTGCCAGCAGCTTAAGGGGGACAGGGGACGACATTCAGTACTTC. Residues: CASSLRGTGDDIQYF. The chain is built from TRBV11-2 and TRBJ2-4; 10 nucleotides line up with TRBD1. Trimming took 2 bases from V and 8 from J; bases not matched to a gene: 6. CDR3 size: 15 residues. CDR1 is SGHAT, CDR2 FQNNGV, per germline.

This chain joins TRBV6-5 and TRBJ2-5; 8 nucleotides align to TRBD2. Trimming cost V 2 bases and J 2 bases; bases outside gene matches: 1. Germline-derived CDR1 and CDR2 are MNHEY and SVGAGI. The CDR3 extends over 14 amino acids. The CDR3 is CASSYQRGQETQYF. Here the CDR3 DNA reads TGTGCCAGCAGTTACCAGCGGGGGCAAGAGACCCAGTACTTC.

The J gene is TRBJ2-5, the V gene TRBV7-8; 15 positions agree with TRBD2. V was pared by 5 bases and J by 2 bases, with 6 bases of the junction left unmatched. The CDR3 extends over 17 amino acids. In germline, CDR1 is SGHVS, CDR2 FQNEAQ. CDR3 loop: CASSPGLAGGDQETQYF. As DNA, the CDR3 is TGTGCCAGCAGCCCGGGACTAGCGGGGGGTGATCAAGAGACCCAGTACTTC. Combining the CDR3 with reference TRBV7-8 and TRBJ2-5 gives the whole variable domain GAGVSQSPRYKVAKRGQDVALRCDPISGHVSLFWYQQALGQGPEFLTYFQNEAQLDKSGLPSDRFFAERPEGSVSTLKIQRTQQEDSAVYLCASSPGLAGGDQETQYFGPGTRLLVL.

The chain combines TRBV7-2 with TRBJ2-7; the match to TRBD1 covers 8 bases. Germline V gene lookup returns CDR1 SGHTA and CDR2 FQGNSA. CDR3 length equals 18 residues. J lost 1 base, V lost 1 base, and 12 bases had no gene match. For the CDR3, the DNA is TGTGCCAGCAGCTTAGTAGGCCAGGGGGCCGGGGGTTCCTACGAGCAGTACTTC. Amino acid sequence: CASSLVGQGAGGSYEQYF.

This rearrangement joins TRBV28 to TRBJ2-5, with TRBD1 matching over 10 bases. CDR1 is MDHEN and CDR2 is SYDVKM in the germline V gene. J gave up 5 bases and V 2 bases, and 5 bases lay outside the gene matches. This CDR3 has 15 amino acids. This CDR3 is CASSLGQGERETQYF. CDR3 nucleotide sequence: TGTGCCAGCAGTTTAGGACAGGGGGAGAGGGAGACCCAGTACTTC. The complete variable domain, with remaining parts taken from reference TRBV28 and TRBJ2-5, reads DVKVTQSSRYLVKRTGEKVFLECVQDMDHENMFWYRQDPGLGLRLIYFSYDVKMKEKGDIPEGYSVSREKKERFSLILESASTNQTSMYLCASSLGQGERETQYFGPGTRLLVL.

The chain employs TRBV14 and TRBJ1-2, with a weak D call TRBD1 (5 bases). The ends were cut back, 2 bases at V and 8 bases at J, with 15 bases in the middle. Germline V gene data show CDR1 as SGHDN and CDR2 as FVKESK. The CDR3 loop spans 14 amino acids. The CDR3 loop is CASSQWGTAGGYTF. CDR3 in DNA: TGTGCCAGCAGCCAATGGGGGACCGCGGGAGGCTACACCTTC.

The chain joins TRBV19 to TRBJ2-7; D is perhaps TRBD2 (6 bases). This CDR3 contains 13 residues. Trimming removed 5 bases at V and 2 bases at J, with 10 bases between. Germline-derived CDR1 and CDR2 are LNHDA and SQIVND (reference sequence). CDR3 nucleotides: TGTGCCAGTAGTCGGGGGATCGCCTACGAGCAGTACTTC. Its protein is CASSRGIAYEQYF.

The V call is TRBV21-1, the J call TRBJ2-7; TRBD2, the D gene given by the table, was not confirmed from the DNA. TRBV21-1 is an annotated pseudogene. This CDR3 has 16 residues. For the CDR3, the DNA is TGTGCCAGCAGCAAAAGCGGCAGGGAGCGGGCCTACGAGCAGTACTTC. The encoded protein is CASSKSGRERAYEQYF.

The chain has TRBV5-6 and TRBJ2-7; 8 bases match TRBD2. Germline trimming cut 4 bases from V and 0 bases from J; bases unmatched to any gene: 6. CDR3 length equals 15 residues. CDR1 SGHDT and CDR2 YYEEEE come from the germline V gene. Written as DNA, the CDR3 is TGTGCCAGCAGCAATCGAGCGGGGGTCTCCTACGAGCAGTACTTC. It encodes CASSNRAGVSYEQYF.

The chain has TRBV30 and TRBJ2-1; D is undetermined. Germline lookup yields CDR1 GTSNPN and CDR2 SVGIG (reference sequence). CDR3 length: 13 residues. V dropped 0 bases and J dropped 5 bases, with 8 bases sitting between them. As DNA, the CDR3 is TGTGCCTGGAGTGTATCCCTTGACAATGAGCAGTTCTTC. Translating it yields CAWSVSLDNEQFF. Combining the CDR3 with reference TRBV30 and TRBJ2-1 gives the whole variable domain SQTIHQWPATLVQPVGSPLSLECTVEGTSNPNLYWYRQAAGRGLQLLFYSVGIGQISSEVPQNLSASRPQDRQFILSSKKLLLSDSGFYLCAWSVSLDNEQFFGPGTRLTVL.

This chain connects TRBV11-3 to TRBJ2-1; 10 bases are a match to TRBD2. Germline CDR1 is SGHNT and CDR2 is YENEEA. Trimming cost V 2 bases and J 0 bases; bases outside gene matches: 13. This CDR3 contains 20 residues. As DNA, the CDR3 is TGTGCCAGCAGCTTAACCGCCTTCGGTAGCGGGAGGAGCTCCTACAATGAGCAGTTCTTC. Protein: CASSLTAFGSGRSSYNEQFF.

The rearrangement uses TRBV7-2 and TRBJ1-4; 11 nucleotides agree with TRBD1. The CDR3 sequence is 16 residues long. V shed 1 base and J 8 bases; nucleotides not matched to a gene: 6. In germline, CDR1 is SGHTA, CDR2 FQGNSA. The CDR3 loop is CASSLVGTGGDEKLFF. CDR3 bases: TGTGCCAGCAGCTTAGTCGGGACAGGGGGAGACGAAAAACTGTTTTTT. Using reference TRBV7-2 and TRBJ1-4 for the parts outside the CDR3, the full variable domain is GAGVSQSPSNKVTEKGKDVELRCDPISGHTALYWYRQSLGQGLEFLIYFQGNSAPDKSGLPSDRFSAERTGGSVSTLTIQRTQQEDSAVYLCASSLVGTGGDEKLFFGSGTQLSVL.

The CDR3 sequence: CASSLTGGSNQPQHF. The CDR3 DNA reads TGTGCCAGCAGCTTAACAGGGGGCAGCAATCAGCCCCAGCATTTT. The chain couples TRBV7-8 to TRBJ1-5; 9 nucleotides match TRBD1. The germline CDR1 and CDR2 sequences are SGHVS and FQNEAQ. The CDR3 is made up of 15 amino acids. The ends lost 2 bases at V and 1 base at J; junction bases unmatched: 0.

This chain uses TRBV10-1 with TRBJ2-1; D call uncertain. Germline V CDR1 and CDR2: WNHNN, SYGVQD (reference sequence). The CDR3 totals 15 residues. V lost 3 bases and J 0 bases, leaving 9 bases between the germline ends. Here the CDR3 DNA reads TGCGCCAGCAGTGATGTGGTAGCCTCCTACAATGAGCAGTTCTTC. Translated: CASSDVVASYNEQFF.

The chain uses TRBV6-6 and TRBJ2-7; the D gene is possibly TRBD1 (6 bases). Germline V gene lookup returns CDR1 MNHNY and CDR2 SVGAGI (reference sequence). V was clipped by 5 bases and J by 0 bases, with 14 bases between them. This CDR3 comprises 15 residues. The CDR3 here is CASSPRDMSSYEQYF. The CDR3 DNA is TGTGCCAGCAGTCCCCGGGACATGAGCTCCTACGAGCAGTACTTC.

As DNA, the CDR3 is TGCGCCAGCAGCTTGGACGGCGGCGTCAGCTCCTACGAGCAGTACTTC. This codes for CASSLDGGVSSYEQYF. The genes are TRBV5-1 and TRBJ2-7; no definite D call. This CDR3 has 16 amino acids. Germline-derived CDR1 and CDR2 are SGHRS and YFSETQ. The ends were cut back, 0 bases at V and 0 bases at J, with 13 bases in the middle.

The V and J genes are TRBV7-2 and TRBJ1-5; D may be TRBD1 (6 bases). The germline V gene encodes CDR1 SGHTA and CDR2 FQGNSA. The V and J ends lost 5 bases and 5 bases respectively, with 13 bases between them. The CDR3 is 14 residues long. The CDR3 region is CASSTTGPYQPQHF. CDR3 sequence (DNA): TGTGCCAGCAGCACCACAGGGCCCTATCAGCCCCAGCATTTT.